The 13 T cell receptor beta chains below come from one sample, sequenced in a study of Ad26.COV2.S vaccination and SARS-CoV-2 variants. Treatment: 15 to 20 received Ad26.COV2.S at low or high dose, single or two shots; about 5 received placebo; per-sample allocation not given. The investigators took samples on day 63 after the first vaccine or placebo injection. This table comes from immunoSEQ multiplex PCR, and its TCRdb copy is limited to in-frame clones, with some not included. This table holds roughly 400,000 clones, around 92% found once. The material sequenced was peripheral blood, taken in a trial of Ad26.COV2.S vaccine versus placebo. The receptors here all came from a person between 18 and 59 years old who received the Ad26.COV2.S COVID-19 vaccine or a placebo.

J is TRBJ2-1 and V is TRBV7-8; 7 bases match TRBD2. Looked up from germline, CDR1 is SGHVS and CDR2 is FQNEAQ. The junction had 10 bases not matched to a gene; V was cut back by 2 bases and J by 3 bases. The CDR3 is made up of 17 amino acids. The CDR3 DNA reads TGTGCCAGCAGCTTAAGGGACGGGGGGTCCGACTACAATGAGCAGTTCTTC. This encodes CASSLRDGGSDYNEQFF.

The chain has TRBV19 and TRBJ2-7; 8 bases align to TRBD2. Germline CDR1 LNHDA, CDR2 SQIVND (reference sequence). The CDR3 consists of 17 residues. Germline trimming cut 6 bases from V and 2 bases from J; bases unmatched to any gene: 15. CDR3 in amino acids: CASRDARIGAGAYEQYF. The CDR3 DNA reads TGTGCCAGTAGAGACGCTCGCATAGGAGCGGGGGCCTACGAGCAGTACTTC.

The gene calls are TRBV24-1 and TRBJ2-7, with 7 bases that match TRBD1. CDR1 and CDR2 (germline): KGHDR, SFDVKD. V was clipped by 5 bases and J by 0 bases; unmatched bases: 6. This CDR3 is built from 15 residues. For the CDR3, the DNA is TGTGCCACCAGTGTAAAGGACAGGTCCTCCTACGAGCAGTACTTC. The encoded protein is CATSVKDRSSYEQYF.

The chain employs TRBV7-2 and TRBJ1-6, with a weak D call TRBD1 (5 bases). The CDR3 is made up of 15 amino acids. The V end was cut by 3 bases, the J end by 10 bases, with 16 bases between. Germline V gene sequence: CDR1 SGHTA, CDR2 FQGNSA. This CDR3 is CASSFLGREGSPLHF. The CDR3 region has the DNA TGTGCCAGCAGCTTCTTGGGCAGGGAAGGATCACCCCTCCACTTT.

This chain joins TRBV27 and TRBJ1-5; no clear D. The CDR3 spans 15 residues. Trimming took off 5 bases at V and 3 bases at J, with 14 bases between the two ends. Germline-derived CDR1 and CDR2 are MNHEY and SMNVEV (reference sequence). The CDR3 nucleotides are TGTGCCAGCAGTCTAGGAAGAGGCCCCAATCAGCCCCAGCATTTT. Amino acids: CASSLGRGPNQPQHF.

J is TRBJ2-1 and V is TRBV7-2; D is perhaps TRBD1 (6 bases). Germline V gene data show CDR1 as SGHTA and CDR2 as FQGNSA. The CDR3 loop spans 17 amino acids. V lost 5 bases to trimming and J lost 2 bases, with 19 bases between them. In DNA form, the CDR3 reads TGTGCCAGCAGCCTCTTGCTGGGGGCGACAACCTACAATGAGCAGTTCTTC. As protein: CASSLLLGATTYNEQFF. Supplemented by reference TRBV7-2 and TRBJ2-1, the full variable domain reads GAGVSQSPSNKVTEKGKDVELRCDPISGHTALYWYRQSLGQGLEFLIYFQGNSAPDKSGLPSDRFSAERTGGSVSTLTIQRTQQEDSAVYLCASSLLLGATTYNEQFFGPGTRLTVL.

The chain combines TRBV7-8 with TRBJ2-3, with TRBD1 matching 10 bases. This CDR3 has 15 amino acids. Germline values: CDR1 SGHVS, CDR2 FQNEAQ. V was pared by 4 bases and J by 3 bases, with 4 bases of the junction left unmatched. CDR3 protein: CASSSTGGSTDTQYF. In DNA, the CDR3 is TGTGCCAGCAGCTCGACAGGGGGCTCAACAGATACGCAGTATTTT.

This rearrangement joins TRBV6-5 to TRBJ1-1, with a possible D match to TRBD1 (6 bases). The V gene's germline CDR1 is MNHEY and CDR2 SVGAGI. Deletions cut 5 bases from V and 11 bases from J, with 12 bases between. The CDR3 has 11 residues. CDR3 coding DNA: TGTGCCAGCAGTACAGAAAGGGGGGCTTTCTTT. Protein sequence: CASSTERGAFF.

The V call is TRBV3-1 (or the pseudogene TRBV3-2), the J call TRBJ2-2; TRBD2 aligns across 9 bases. The ends lost 8 bases at V and 3 bases at J; junction bases unmatched: 13. This CDR3 contains 17 residues. Per germline, CDR1 LGHDT and CDR2 YNNKEL (reference sequence). CDR3 sequence: CASDELAGRGYTGELFF. CDR3 coding DNA: TGTGCCAGCGATGAGCTAGCGGGGAGGGGATACACCGGGGAGCTGTTTTTT.

In this sample, this clone turned up once. The chain joins TRBV4-3 to TRBJ1-1, with D unresolved. Trimming left V 5 bases short and J 11 bases short, with 24 bases between. Germline lookup yields CDR1 LGHNA and CDR2 YSLEER. The CDR3 is 15 amino acids. The CDR3 loop reads CASSVQPRAPGEAFF. The CDR3 DNA sequence: TGCGCCAGCAGCGTTCAGCCTAGAGCTCCAGGTGAGGCTTTCTTT.

The CDR3 DNA reads as TGTGCCACCAGCAGAGACAGGGGGGACACTGAAGCTTTCTTT. Its protein product is CATSRDRGDTEAFF. This rearrangement joins TRBV15 to TRBJ1-1; 7 nucleotides match TRBD1. The germline V gene encodes CDR1 LNHNV and CDR2 YYDKDF (reference sequence). V shed 0 bases, J shed 3 bases, and the junction held 1 base outside the gene matches. The CDR3 runs to 14 residues.

CDR3 sequence reads: CASRPFPSGTPKQPQHF. CDR3 in DNA: TGCGCCAGCAGACCCTTTCCCTCTGGGACCCCCAAACAGCCCCAGCATTTT. The V gene is TRBV10-1, the J gene TRBJ1-5; possible D gene TRBD1, 5 bases. V was cut by 6 bases and J by 7 bases, with 25 bases left in between. Germline values: CDR1 WNHNN, CDR2 SYGVQD (reference sequence). The CDR3 length is 17 residues.

V is TRBV6-5 and J is TRBJ1-2; D is uncertain. Trimming removed 0 bases from V and 0 bases from J, with 8 bases in between. This CDR3 contains 15 residues. Per the germline V gene, CDR1 is MNHEY and CDR2 is SVGAGI. The CDR3 DNA follows: TGTGCCAGCAGTTACTCCGCGAGGACTAACTATGGCTACACCTTC. Translated: CASSYSARTNYGYTF.